The sequence of this T cell receptor (beta chain) was determined in a study of graft-versus-host responses after intestinal transplantation. Study summary: All recipients were given anti-thymocyte globulin induction, and tacrolimus and steroids were then administered for 2 to 3 years.

This table comes from immunoSEQ multiplex PCR, and its TCRdb copy is limited to in-frame clones, with some not included. The sample consists of around 100,000 clones, roughly 87% of them appearing once. Study-wide points: Early post-transplant HvG declines showed an association with peak circulating GvH clone levels. Patients with graft-donor T cell macrochimerism had high graft-versus-host to host-versus-graft clonal ratios in allografts.

Germline CDR1 SGHDT, CDR2 YYEEEE. The CDR3 spans 15 residues. Trimming shortened V by 3 bases and J by 2 bases, and 14 bases separated the two germline ends. As concerns this clone: The antigen remains unidentified.

The sequence came from a human donor who was the organ donor for an intestinal transplant. The starting material was unstimulated CD4+ T cells sorted from spleen or lymph node cells, obtained before transplant. The chain joins TRBV5-6 to TRBJ1-1; D gene uncertain. CDR3 sequence (DNA): TGTGCCAGCAGCTGGTGGACCGCCCCTAACACTGAAGCTTTCTTT. This gives the protein CASSWWTAPNTEAFF. Full variable domain (outside the CDR3, taken from reference TRBV5-6 and TRBJ1-1): DAGVTQSPTHLIKTRGQQVTLRCSPKSGHDTVSWYQQALGQGPQFIFQYYEEEERQRGNFPDRFSGHQFPNYSSELNVNALLLGDSALYLCASSWWTAPNTEAFFGQGTRLTVV.